This T cell receptor beta chain was sequenced in a study of technical replicates of blood from several donors. The V gene's germline CDR1 is SEHNR and CDR2 FQNEAQ (reference sequence). The CDR3 has 15 amino acids. J was trimmed by 2 bases and V by 3 bases; bases with no gene match: 7. Assay: immunoSEQ multiplex PCR; the TCRdb copy retains only in-frame clones and omits some. In the table there are approximately 44,000 clones, around 97% of which are singletons. The sequencing input was T cells isolated from PBMCs. This clonotype was obtained from a human donor in good health. The V gene is TRBV7-9, the J gene TRBJ2-7; TRBD2 aligns across 7 bases. The CDR3: CASSFPGLGTYEQYF. CDR3 in DNA: TGTGCCAGCAGCTTCCCTGGACTAGGGACCTACGAGCAGTACTTC.